A single sample gave rise to the 28 T cell receptor beta chains below, sequenced in a study of regulatory T cells in long-lasting Graves disease. The time point here: newly diagnosed GD, antithyroid drugs for less than 3 months. After RNA was extracted from PBMCs, the TCR library was made from it. Arm-PCR of CDR3 regions and iRepertoire HTBI primers were used to build TCR beta libraries. Each CDR3 protein is one row after TCRdb ran MiXCR on the multiplex PCR reads. The table records about 440,000 distinct CDR3 sequences, 15% of them present only once. These data were also filed under a second study, of T cells in Graves' hyperthyroidism and ophthalmopathy.

The sequences come from peripheral blood mononuclear cells (PBMCs), collected at new diagnosis, from a patient treated with antithyroid drugs. These receptors originate from a woman in her 30s with Graves disease.

This clonotype was picked up one time. One base away lies a much larger clone, so this may be a sequencing read error. The CDR3 protein is CVWSVLGWGNEQFF. The CDR3 DNA reads as TGTGTCTGGAGTGTACTGGGCTGGGGCAATGAGCAGTTCTTC. The rearrangement joins TRBV30 to TRBJ2-1, with no clear D. The germline V gene encodes CDR1 GTSNPN and CDR2 SVGIG (reference sequence). The CDR3 is 14 residues long.

The table lists this clonotype with a few counts. V gene TRBV4-1 combines with J gene TRBJ1-2; 7 nucleotides line up with TRBD1. With 4 bases clipped from V and 5 bases from J, the junction kept 7 bases outside the gene matches. The CDR3 is made up of 14 amino acids. Germline V lookup: CDR1 MGHRA, CDR2 YSYEKL. DNA for the CDR3: TGCGCCAGCAGCCTCCACGGACAGGAGTATGGCTACACCTTC. It yields the protein CASSLHGQEYGYTF.

The V gene is TRBV9, the J gene TRBJ2-1; TRBD2 might be the D (6 bases). The CDR3 is made up of 17 amino acids. Germline V lookup: CDR1 SGDLS, CDR2 YYNGEE. V lost 4 bases to trimming and J lost 0 bases, with 17 bases between them. DNA for the CDR3: TGTGCCAGCAGCCCCCGGGACTCTCTGAGCTCCTACAATGAGCAGTTCTTC. Its protein product is CASSPRDSLSSYNEQFF.

A word on this clonotype: A read error is possible here, since a much larger clone lies one base away. The chain is built from TRBV5-1 and TRBJ1-2; 9 bases map to TRBD1. The CDR3 consists of 13 residues. V was pared by 4 bases and J by 4 bases, with 2 bases of the junction left unmatched. CDR1 SGHRS and CDR2 YFSETQ come from the germline V gene. The CDR3 DNA reads as TGCGCCAGCAGCCAGGGACAGGGCTATGGCTACACCTTC. Protein product: CASSQGQGYGYTF.

This clonotype has a count of ten or more. The gene calls are TRBV6-5 and TRBJ2-3; D is unresolved. Germline CDR1 and CDR2: MNHEY and SVGAGI. The CDR3 length is 14 residues. V shed 2 bases and J shed 4 bases, with 10 bases lying between them. CDR3 sequence reads: CASSYPASPDTQYF. The CDR3 DNA reads TGTGCCAGCAGTTACCCCGCCTCCCCAGATACGCAGTATTTT.

This clonotype was recorded once. The V gene is TRBV20-1, the J gene TRBJ2-5, with 9 positions matching TRBD2. The CDR3 consists of 16 residues. From germline, CDR1 is DFQATT and CDR2 SNEGSKA (reference sequence). After removal of 6 bases from V and 2 bases from J, the junction contained 13 bases not matched to a gene. The CDR3 region has the DNA TGCAGTGCCAAGGGGGGCCTAGCGGGGAAACAAGAGACCCAGTACTTC. Protein product: CSAKGGLAGKQETQYF.

The rearrangement links TRBV12-3 or TRBV12-4 to TRBJ1-5, with 8 bases aligning to TRBD1. The V segment lost 1 base and the J segment 6 bases; nucleotides outside the gene matches: 5. The CDR3 spans 15 residues. The CDR3 bases are TGTGCCAGCAGTTTAGGGACAGGGTACGGTCAGCCCCAGCATTTT. This sequence encodes CASSLGTGYGQPQHF.

In this sample, this clonotype turned up many times. The chain has TRBV7-3 and TRBJ2-5; TRBD2 matches at 8 bases. V dropped 5 bases and J dropped 5; count of bases not matched to a gene: 7. CDR3 length: 14 amino acids. The germline CDR1 and CDR2 sequences are SGHTA and FQGTGA. CDR3 loop: CASSPSGSMETQYF. The CDR3 region has the DNA TGTGCCAGCAGCCCCAGCGGGAGTATGGAGACCCAGTACTTC.

J is TRBJ2-7 and V is TRBV19; 9 nucleotides line up with TRBD2. Germline V gene sequence: CDR1 LNHDA, CDR2 SQIVND (reference sequence). After removal of 9 bases from V and 6 bases from J, the junction contained 15 bases not matched to a gene. The CDR3 covers 15 residues. DNA of the CDR3: TGTGCCAGCAAATCTGGCGGGAGGGCCTCTAGCGAGCAGTACTTC. The encoded protein is CASKSGGRASSEQYF.

The V call is TRBV19, the J call TRBJ2-7; 9 bases are a match to TRBD1. Unmatched junction bases numbered 7, after V lost 7 bases and J lost 6 bases. The CDR3 extends over 13 amino acids. Germline-derived CDR1 and CDR2 are LNHDA and SQIVND (reference sequence). CDR3 coding DNA: TGTGCCAGTATTGGACAGGGGATTTTCGAGCAGTACTTC. Translation gives CASIGQGIFEQYF.

This clonotype has just a few counts. The CDR3 loop reads CASTPRGRTAGELFF. CDR3 bases: TGTGCCAGTACCCCCCGCGGGAGAACGGCCGGGGAGCTGTTTTTT. The V call is TRBV19, the J call TRBJ2-2; 7 bases map to TRBD2. The ends lost 7 bases at V and 6 bases at J; junction bases unmatched: 11. This CDR3 has 15 residues. Per the germline V gene, CDR1 is LNHDA and CDR2 is SQIVND (reference sequence).

This clonotype was detected only a few times. This sequence joins TRBV24-1 and TRBJ2-2; D is ambiguous. The CDR3 extends over 16 amino acids. V was clipped by 3 bases and J by 0 bases, with 10 bases between them. CDR1 is KGHDR, CDR2 SFDVKD, per germline. CDR3 bases: TGTGCCACCAGTGATCAGAAAAAAGCGAACACCGGGGAGCTGTTTTTT. Translating gives CATSDQKKANTGELFF.

The chain couples TRBV2 to TRBJ2-3, with D unresolved. Germline CDR1 is SNHLY and CDR2 is FYNNEI. Trimming cost V 5 bases and J 4 bases, with 7 bases left between them. CDR3 length: 12 amino acids. In DNA form, the CDR3 reads TGTGCCAGCAGTCAGGACGCAGATACGCAGTATTTT. It yields the protein CASSQDADTQYF. Filled out from reference TRBV2 and TRBJ2-3, the complete variable domain reads EPEVTQTPSHQVTQMGQEVILRCVPISNHLYFYWYRQILGQKVEFLVSFYNNEISEKSEIFDDQFSVERPDGSNFTLKIRSTKLEDSAMYFCASSQDADTQYFGPGTRLTVL.

In its sample, this clonotype was seen many times. The chain is built from TRBV30 and TRBJ1-1; D perhaps matches TRBD1 (5 bases). Trimming cost V 0 bases and J 11 bases, with 16 bases left between them. Germline CDR1 is GTSNPN and CDR2 is SVGIG (reference sequence). The CDR3 runs to 13 residues. The CDR3 bases are TGTGCCTGGAGTGTACTTGGGGGAAAGGGGGCTTTCTTT. This gives the protein CAWSVLGGKGAFF.

This clonotype has at least ten counts. The chain joins TRBV28 to TRBJ2-1; D gene unclear. V lost 7 bases and J lost 9, with 7 bases in between. The germline V gene encodes CDR1 MDHEN and CDR2 SYDVKM. This CDR3 is built from 10 residues. In DNA form, the CDR3 reads TGTGCCAGCACCGGCACTGAGCAGTTCTTC. It encodes CASTGTEQFF.

In its sample, this clonotype was seen many times. The rearrangement links TRBV20-1 to TRBJ2-1; 10 bases are shared with TRBD2. The V segment lost 2 bases and the J segment 9 bases; nucleotides outside the gene matches: 10. The CDR3 covers 15 residues. Germline assignment: CDR1 DFQATT and CDR2 SNEGSKA (reference sequence). Here the CDR3 reads CSARHHGLAAGEQFF. CDR3 DNA: TGCAGTGCTAGACACCACGGACTAGCGGCGGGTGAGCAGTTCTTC.

This clonotype has a handful of counts. The chain links TRBV15 to TRBJ2-1; possibly TRBD1 for D (6 bases). The J call may be in error: the DNA end matches TRBJ2-3 better. The CDR3 contains 17 residues. CDR1 and CDR2 (germline): LNHNV, YYDKDF (reference sequence). CDR3 sequence: CATSRDRVGAESDTQYF. DNA of the CDR3: TGTGCCACCAGCAGAGATCGGGTGGGGGCTGAGTCAGATACGCAGTATTTT.

The chain is built from TRBV28 and TRBJ2-5; 9 bases are a match to TRBD1. CDR1 is MDHEN and CDR2 is SYDVKM in the germline V gene. The CDR3 spans 16 residues. V shed 5 bases, J shed 0 bases, and the junction held 7 bases outside the gene matches. CDR3 in DNA: TGTGCCAGCAGTCCCCGGACAGGGGCATACCAAGAGACCCAGTACTTC. It encodes CASSPRTGAYQETQYF.

This clonotype has a count of ten or more. V gene TRBV6-1 combines with J gene TRBJ2-7; 8 bases fit TRBD1. Germline V CDR1 and CDR2: MNHNS, SASEGT. The J segment lost 3 bases and the V segment lost 5 bases, leaving 12 bases of the junction unmatched. This CDR3 has 16 amino acids. The DNA of the CDR3 is TGTGCCAGCAGTCCTCGCCCGGGACAGGCCTACTACGAGCAGTACTTC. Its translation is CASSPRPGQAYYEQYF.

This clonotype appeared a few times. The gene calls are TRBV4-2 and TRBJ2-7, with 9 bases that match TRBD2. The CDR3 covers 17 residues. V was pared by 1 base and J by 3 bases, with 10 bases of the junction left unmatched. The germline V gene has CDR1 LGHNA and CDR2 YNFKEQ. This CDR3 is CASSQGAGTSPDYEQYF. The CDR3 DNA reads TGTGCCAGCAGCCAAGGCGCCGGGACTAGCCCTGACTACGAGCAGTACTTC.

In its sample, this clonotype was seen many times. J is TRBJ1-4 and V is TRBV30; D remains unclear. The CDR3 consists of 14 residues. Per germline, CDR1 GTSNPN and CDR2 SVGIG (reference sequence). With 0 bases removed from V and 3 bases from J, the gap between germline ends came to 8 bases. The CDR3 sequence is CAWSVWAPNEKLFF. In nucleotides, the CDR3 is TGTGCCTGGAGTGTATGGGCTCCTAATGAAAAACTGTTTTTT.

Concerning this clonotype itself: This sequence may be a read error, since a much larger clone differs from it by one base. The J gene is TRBJ2-1, the V gene TRBV5-1; weak D call: TRBD2 (6 bases). Germline V CDR1 and CDR2: SGHRS, YFSETQ. Deletions cut 0 bases from V and 10 bases from J, with 17 bases between. The CDR3 length is 15 residues. For the CDR3, the DNA is TGCGCCAGCAGCTTGGATGACGGGAGCTCCTACGAGCAGTTCTTC. Translation gives CASSLDDGSSYEQFF.

The table lists this clonotype with a few counts. The chain uses TRBV4-1 and TRBJ2-1; 7 nucleotides match TRBD2. V gave up 2 bases and J gave up 10 bases; unmatched junction bases: 14. CDR1 and CDR2 (germline): MGHRA, YSYEKL. The length of the CDR3 is 16 residues. The CDR3, as DNA: TGCGCCAGCAGCCAACCCACGGGACTAAATCGTTTGGAGCAGTTCTTC. As protein: CASSQPTGLNRLEQFF.

The chain recombines TRBV9 with TRBJ2-7; D is perhaps TRBD2 (7 bases). CDR3 length equals 14 residues. CDR1 is SGDLS, CDR2 YYNGEE, per germline. V lost 2 bases and J 7 bases, leaving 16 bases between the germline ends. Here the CDR3 DNA reads TGTGCCAGCAGCGTCGGGGGAGGGGGAAGGGAGCAGTACTTC. Its protein product is CASSVGGGGREQYF.

The genes are TRBV12-3 or TRBV12-4 and TRBJ2-3; the D gene could be TRBD1 or TRBD2 (7 bases each). CDR3 length: 17 residues. Between the trimmed V and J ends, which lost 1 base and 4 bases, there was a span of 18 bases. The CDR3 region is CASSLEGAGAIADTQYF. In DNA, the CDR3 is TGTGCCAGCAGTTTAGAGGGGGCGGGAGCGATAGCAGATACGCAGTATTTT.

V usage is TRBV15 and J usage is TRBJ2-2, with 11 bases that match TRBD2. Germline CDR1 and CDR2: LNHNV and YYDKDF (reference sequence). Germline trimming cut 1 base from V and 2 bases from J; bases unmatched to any gene: 3. The CDR3 is made up of 17 amino acids. The chain's CDR3 is CATSRATSGTNTGELFF. In DNA, the CDR3 is TGTGCCACCAGCAGAGCGACTAGCGGGACTAACACCGGGGAGCTGTTTTTT.

This clonotype was seen at least ten times. The chain employs TRBV11-2 and TRBJ2-1, with TRBD2 identical over 8 bases. The CDR3 runs to 18 residues. After removal of 1 base from V and 3 bases from J, the junction contained 11 bases not matched to a gene. Germline-derived CDR1 and CDR2 are SGHAT and FQNNGV. The CDR3 is CASSLGFVAGGDYNEQFF. The CDR3 nucleotides read TGTGCCAGCAGCTTAGGGTTCGTTGCGGGAGGTGACTACAATGAGCAGTTCTTC.

This rearrangement joins TRBV4-1 to TRBJ2-1; D gene ambiguous. TRBJ2-5 matches the DNA end more closely, so the J call is doubtful. The germline gives CDR1 MGHRA, CDR2 YSYEKL. The CDR3 has 13 residues. CDR3 protein: CASSQVPQETQYF. The CDR3 nucleotides read TGCGCCAGCAGCCAAGTTCCCCAAGAGACCCAGTACTTC.